This passage covers 14 T cell receptor beta chains from one sample sequenced in a study of blood T cell repertoires in COVID-19. Assay: immunoSEQ multiplex PCR; the TCRdb copy retains only in-frame clones and omits some. The repertoire holds 200,000 to 300,000 clones, with more than 75% as singletons. The sequenced sample consisted of peripheral blood. Receptor source: a man aged 35 to 55 who had recovered from COVID-19.

The rearrangement uses TRBV30 and TRBJ2-7; 10 bases are a match to TRBD2. Germline loops: CDR1 GTSNPN, CDR2 SVGIG (reference sequence). The CDR3 runs 13 residues. Unmatched junction bases numbered 7, after V lost 7 bases and J lost 4 bases. The CDR3 coding sequence is TGTGCCTCACAAAGGACTAGCGGTTACGAGCAGTACTTC. Its translation: CASQRTSGYEQYF.

V gene TRBV7-9 combines with J gene TRBJ2-2; TRBD1 aligns across 7 bases. Germline values: CDR1 SEHNR, CDR2 FQNEAQ (reference sequence). The CDR3 runs 15 residues. V trimming: 5 bases; J trimming: 4 bases; junction bases outside the gene matches: 7. The CDR3 is CASSLLTGPTGELFF. The CDR3 nucleotides are TGTGCCAGCAGCCTCTTGACAGGGCCCACCGGGGAGCTGTTTTTT.

This clone occurred a few times. The chain employs TRBV7-6 and TRBJ2-1, with TRBD2 matching over 9 bases. J gave up 2 bases and V 7 bases, and 3 bases lay outside the gene matches. This CDR3 region has 14 residues. Germline V CDR1 and CDR2: SGHVS, FNYEAQ. In nucleotides, the CDR3 is TGTGCCAGCACCTCTAGCGGGGCCTACAATGAGCAGTTCTTC. As protein: CASTSSGAYNEQFF.

This chain joins TRBV5-1 and TRBJ2-7, with a possible D match to TRBD1 (6 bases). V was cut by 0 bases and J by 2 bases, with 12 bases left in between. The CDR3 extends over 15 amino acids. The germline CDR1 and CDR2 sequences are SGHRS and YFSETQ. The CDR3 loop reads CASSLATGTPYEQYF. CDR3 in DNA: TGCGCCAGCAGCTTGGCCACGGGGACACCCTACGAGCAGTACTTC.

V gene TRBV19 combines with J gene TRBJ2-2, with TRBD2 matching over 10 bases. CDR1 and CDR2 (germline): LNHDA, SQIVND (reference sequence). The CDR3 is 16 amino acids. V gave up 1 base and J gave up 8 bases; unmatched junction bases: 7. The CDR3 spells CASSIASGGAVGELFF. DNA for the CDR3: TGTGCCAGTAGTATAGCCAGCGGGGGGGCCGTTGGGGAGCTGTTTTTT.

The gene calls are TRBV6-4 and TRBJ1-2; the D gene is possibly TRBD1 (6 bases). Germline CDR1 MRHNA, CDR2 SNTAGT. The CDR3 length is 16 residues. The V gene lost 9 bases and the J gene lost 2 bases, with 22 bases spanning the gap. CDR3 bases: TGTGCCAGTCCACGGCAGGGGAGGGGTACCAACTATGGCTACACCTTC. Translation gives CASPRQGRGTNYGYTF.

V and J are TRBV13 and TRBJ1-1; weak D call: TRBD1 (6 bases). This CDR3 contains 16 residues. V lost 0 bases, J lost 3 bases, and 14 bases lay in between. The V gene's germline CDR1 is PRHDT and CDR2 FYEKMQ (reference sequence). This CDR3 is CASSLGLGGPHTEAFF. The CDR3 region has the DNA TGTGCCAGCAGCTTAGGCCTGGGGGGGCCCCACACTGAAGCTTTCTTT.

The chain links TRBV11-3 to TRBJ2-1, with 8 bases identical to TRBD1. Trimming cost V 1 base and J 5 bases; bases outside gene matches: 13. The V gene's germline CDR1 is SGHNT and CDR2 YENEEA. CDR3 length: 18 residues. The CDR3 bases are TGTGCCAGCAGCTTAGGAAGTGGGGGACAGGTAACCCACAATGAGCAGTTCTTC. It yields the protein CASSLGSGGQVTHNEQFF.

The genes are TRBV7-9 and TRBJ1-1; no definite D call. The germline CDR1 and CDR2 sequences are SEHNR and FQNEAQ (reference sequence). This CDR3 has 14 amino acids. The V end lost 7 bases, the J end lost 2 bases, and 14 bases lay between the germline ends. CDR3 nucleotide sequence: TGTGCCAGCATCCATCAGGAGGTAAACACTGAAGCTTTCTTT. Protein sequence: CASIHQEVNTEAFF.

The chain employs TRBV7-6 and TRBJ2-1; D is ambiguous. This CDR3 has 12 residues. CDR1 is SGHVS and CDR2 is FNYEAQ in the germline V gene. V was shortened by 5 bases and J by 4 bases, with 6 bases between the two germline ends. The CDR3 protein is CASSPQYNEQFF. The CDR3 DNA sequence: TGTGCCAGCAGCCCCCAATACAATGAGCAGTTCTTC.

This chain links TRBV27 with TRBJ2-2; TRBD1 might be the D (6 bases). The V gene lost 6 bases and the J gene lost 3 bases, with 23 bases spanning the gap. This CDR3 has 18 residues. Germline CDR1 reads MNHEY; CDR2 reads SMNVEV (reference sequence). The CDR3 here is CASSRRTNRELDTGELFF. The CDR3 DNA sequence: TGTGCCAGCAGCCGTAGAACTAACAGGGAACTGGACACCGGGGAGCTGTTTTTT.

This chain links TRBV12-5 with TRBJ1-6; a weak D match, TRBD1 (6 bases). The germline gives CDR1 LGHNT, CDR2 FRNRAP. This CDR3 region has 17 residues. Trimming stripped 3 bases from V and 4 bases from J, with 16 bases between. CDR3 sequence reads: CASGLDGTYRYNSPLHF. CDR3 coding DNA: TGTGCTAGTGGTTTAGACGGGACATACCGATATAATTCACCCCTCCACTTT.

This clone was seen only once. This chain uses TRBV29-1 with TRBJ2-5; D is uncertain. This CDR3 is 13 amino acids long. Trimming cost V 7 bases and J 7 bases, with 19 bases left between them. Germline CDR1 is SQVTM and CDR2 is ANQGSEA. CDR3 region: CSADDSWSGTQYF. The CDR3 nucleotides read TGCAGCGCGGACGATTCCTGGTCGGGGACCCAGTACTTC.

Sample share makes this clone medium-sized. The V call is TRBV7-3, the J call TRBJ2-1, with 10 bases aligning to TRBD2. Germline V gives CDR1 SGHTA, CDR2 FQGTGA. Trimming took 0 bases from V and 2 from J; bases not matched to a gene: 7. CDR3 length: 18 residues. Here the CDR3 reads CASSLTGPSGGTYNEQFF. In DNA, the CDR3 is TGTGCCAGCAGCTTAACGGGACCTAGCGGGGGTACCTACAATGAGCAGTTCTTC.